Listed here are 31 T cell receptor beta chains from one sample, sequenced in a study of PD-L1 blockade in urothelial cancer. Clones were sequenced by immunoSEQ multiplex PCR, and TCRdb holds only the in-frame ones, with some missing. The sample has 70,000 to 90,000 clones, around 85% seen once; the top ten hold about an eighth. The time point is: pretreatment peripheral blood. The source material was PBMCs, sampled around atezolizumab (anti-PD-L1) treatment. Receptors originate from a man between 60 and 70 years old with urothelial cancer.

The chain is built from TRBV11-3 and TRBJ2-7; the match to TRBD1 covers 8 bases. This CDR3 has 15 amino acids. Germline V gene data show CDR1 as SGHNT and CDR2 as YENEEA. Germline trimming cut 5 bases from V and 0 bases from J; bases unmatched to any gene: 6. CDR3 protein: CASSNRQGASYEQYF. The CDR3 region has the DNA TGTGCCAGCAGCAATAGGCAGGGGGCCTCCTACGAGCAGTACTTC.

This clone occurred a few times. This chain joins TRBV7-6 and TRBJ1-2, with 8 bases matching TRBD1. CDR1 SGHVS and CDR2 FNYEAQ come from the germline V gene. The trim removed 5 bases at V and 4 bases at J, leaving 21 bases unmatched. The CDR3 has 19 amino acids. Here the CDR3 DNA reads TGTGCCAGCAGCCACAGTGGGACAGGCGGCCCAGAAAGCCTCTATGGCTACACCTTC. This codes for CASSHSGTGGPESLYGYTF.

This chain uses TRBV5-1 with TRBJ2-6; D is possibly TRBD1 (5 bases). V was pared by 7 bases and J by 0 bases, with 17 bases between. The CDR3 consists of 17 residues. Germline V CDR1 and CDR2: SGHRS, YFSETQ. The CDR3 region is CASGQGQDSSGANVLTF. DNA for the CDR3: TGCGCCAGCGGACAAGGGCAGGATAGCTCTGGGGCCAACGTCCTGACTTTC.

This sequence joins TRBV7-9 and TRBJ2-1; TRBD1 might be the D (6 bases). This CDR3 contains 17 residues. The V end lost 5 bases, the J end lost 0 bases, and 17 bases lay between the germline ends. Germline CDR1 reads SEHNR; CDR2 reads FQNEAQ (reference sequence). CDR3 amino acids: CASSPDPGTYSYNEQFF. The DNA of the CDR3 is TGTGCCAGCAGCCCCGACCCTGGGACATACTCCTACAATGAGCAGTTCTTC.

The chain uses TRBV30 and TRBJ1-2; D gene uncertain. V was pared by 4 bases and J by 2 bases, with 8 bases between. Germline loops: CDR1 GTSNPN, CDR2 SVGIG (reference sequence). The CDR3 totals 12 residues. The CDR3 DNA reads as TGTGCCTGGACGCGGGTAAACTATGGCTACACCTTC. This codes for CAWTRVNYGYTF.

The V call is TRBV7-2, the J call TRBJ1-2, with D possibly being TRBD1 (5 bases). CDR1 and CDR2 from the germline V gene are SGHTA and FQGNSA. Trimming stripped 1 base from V and 0 bases from J, with 9 bases between. The CDR3 is 15 amino acids. CDR3 bases: TGTGCCAGCAGCTTAGAAAGACAGACTAACTATGGCTACACCTTC. It is translated as CASSLERQTNYGYTF.

Here the CDR3 reads CASSPPGPSYEQYF. DNA of the CDR3: TGTGCCAGCTCACCGCCAGGGCCCTCCTACGAGCAGTACTTC. The V and J genes are TRBV18 and TRBJ2-7; D may be TRBD1 (5 bases). The germline CDR1 and CDR2 sequences are KGHSH and LQKENI. V lost 3 bases to trimming and J lost 0 bases, with 9 bases between them. CDR3 length equals 14 residues.

The chain joins TRBV28 to TRBJ1-4, with no clear D. The CDR3 covers 14 residues. The V end lost 3 bases, the J end lost 4 bases, and 9 bases lay between the germline ends. Germline V CDR1 and CDR2: MDHEN, SYDVKM. CDR3 sequence reads: CASSFAGNNEKLFF. The DNA of the CDR3 is TGTGCCAGCAGTTTCGCCGGGAATAATGAAAAACTGTTTTTT.

This sequence joins TRBV27 and TRBJ2-1, with TRBD1 matching 9 bases. After removal of 5 bases from V and 8 bases from J, the junction contained 31 bases not matched to a gene. The V gene's germline CDR1 is MNHEY and CDR2 SMNVEV (reference sequence). This CDR3 spans 22 amino acids. The CDR3 DNA follows: TGTGCCAGCAGTGCGCACAGGGGGCGGTTCTCTAGTGCGGGAGAACATGACGATGAGCAGTTCTTC. This encodes CASSAHRGRFSSAGEHDDEQFF.

The chain combines TRBV5-1 with TRBJ1-3, with D perhaps TRBD1 (5 bases). The CDR3 has 17 amino acids. Trimming took off 0 bases at V and 0 bases at J, with 13 bases between the two ends. CDR1 is SGHRS and CDR2 is YFSETQ in the germline V gene. This CDR3 is CASSLEGPHVSGNTIYF. In nucleotides, the CDR3 is TGCGCCAGCAGCTTGGAGGGGCCCCACGTCTCTGGAAACACCATATATTTT.

This chain uses TRBV5-1 with TRBJ2-7, with 7 bases that match TRBD2. The CDR3 consists of 14 residues. From germline, CDR1 is SGHRS and CDR2 YFSETQ. V lost 5 bases and J lost 2; bases outside the gene matches: 7. The CDR3 loop reads CASSASSGAYEQYF. The CDR3 DNA reads TGCGCCAGCAGTGCTTCTAGCGGTGCCTACGAGCAGTACTTC. Complete variable domain (other parts from reference TRBV5-1 and TRBJ2-7): KAGVTQTPRYLIKTRGQQVTLSCSPISGHRSVSWYQQTPGQGLQFLFEYFSETQRNKGNFPGRFSGRQFSNSRSEMNVSTLELGDSALYLCASSASSGAYEQYFGPGTRLTVT.

V is TRBV27 and J is TRBJ2-3; 11 bases agree with TRBD2. The CDR3 consists of 17 residues. V lost 2 bases, J lost 2 bases, and 6 bases stayed unmatched. Germline CDR1 and CDR2: MNHEY and SMNVEV (reference sequence). The CDR3 loop is CASSLLGTSGFTDTQYF. The CDR3 bases are TGTGCCAGCAGTTTACTTGGGACTAGCGGCTTCACAGATACGCAGTATTTT.

Here the CDR3 reads CASSGTTSGGTTYEQYF. In DNA, the CDR3 is TGTGCCAGCAGTGGTACCACTAGCGGGGGGACTACTTACGAGCAGTACTTC. This chain joins TRBV6-1 and TRBJ2-7, with 12 positions matching TRBD2. The CDR3 consists of 17 residues. Trimming at V came to 4 bases and at J to 4 bases, leaving 11 bases not matched to a gene. Germline V gene data show CDR1 as MNHNS and CDR2 as SASEGT.

The chain is built from TRBV19 and TRBJ2-2, with a weak D call TRBD1 (5 bases). CDR3 size: 15 residues. Germline CDR1 reads LNHDA; CDR2 reads SQIVND (reference sequence). V was shortened by 5 bases and J by 0 bases, with 10 bases between the two germline ends. The CDR3 DNA reads as TGTGCCAGTAGTTGGGGCGAAACGAACACCGGGGAGCTGTTTTTT. It is translated as CASSWGETNTGELFF.

CDR3 region: CASGGIEETQYF. CDR3 nucleotide sequence: TGTGCCAGCGGGGGGATCGAAGAGACCCAGTACTTC. The gene calls are TRBV11-3 and TRBJ2-5, with TRBD2 as a possible D gene (6 bases). The germline CDR1 and CDR2 sequences are SGHNT and YENEEA. Trimming cost V 8 bases and J 3 bases, with 10 bases left between them. The CDR3 runs 12 residues.

The chain couples TRBV13 to TRBJ2-7; D might be TRBD1 (5 bases). This CDR3 is built from 17 residues. The germline V gene encodes CDR1 PRHDT and CDR2 FYEKMQ (reference sequence). V was cut by 4 bases and J by 4 bases, with 23 bases left in between. CDR3 protein: CASSSIAYGASSYEQYF. The DNA of the CDR3 is TGTGCCAGCAGCTCAATAGCATATGGGGCCTCGAGTTACGAGCAGTACTTC.

The chain employs TRBV10-3 and TRBJ1-6, with 7 bases matching TRBD1. Germline CDR1 is ENHRY and CDR2 is SYGVKD. V lost 11 bases, J lost 0 bases, and 7 bases stayed unmatched. CDR3 length: 15 amino acids. The CDR3 DNA is TGTGCCGTACAGGGGACAGCCTCCTATAATTCACCCCTCCACTTT. Translation gives CAVQGTASYNSPLHF.

The rearrangement links TRBV9 to TRBJ2-1, with 7 bases matching TRBD2. The V and J ends lost 4 bases and 9 bases, in that order; junction bases with no gene match: 10. Germline V CDR1 and CDR2: SGDLS, YYNGEE. CDR3 length: 14 residues. The CDR3 bases are TGTGCCAGCAGCCCCCACCGGACTAGGATTGAGCAGTTCTTC. Translated: CASSPHRTRIEQFF. The full variable domain, with the rest looked up from reference TRBV9 and TRBJ2-1, is DSGVTQTPKHLITATGQRVTLRCSPRSGDLSVYWYQQSLDQGLQFLIQYYNGEERAKGNILERFSAQQFPDLHSELNLSSLELGDSALYFCASSPHRTRIEQFFGPGTRLTVL.

J is TRBJ1-2 and V is TRBV6-5; D gene uncertain. CDR1 and CDR2 from the germline V gene are MNHEY and SVGAGI. This CDR3 comprises 16 residues. Trimming cost V 2 bases and J 0 bases, with 13 bases left between them. As DNA, the CDR3 is TGTGCCAGCAGTTACGAGTCGGCAGGCGCTAACTATGGCTACACCTTC. It encodes CASSYESAGANYGYTF.

The chain joins TRBV4-3 to TRBJ1-4; TRBD1 is a possible D gene (6 bases). CDR1 is LGHNA and CDR2 is YSLEER in the germline V gene. This CDR3 comprises 20 residues. Trimming took 3 bases from V and 0 from J, leaving 23 bases between them. CDR3 bases: TGCGCCAGCAGCCACCGGGACAAAGGTTCATCCGATGCAACTAATGAAAAACTGTTTTTT. This encodes CASSHRDKGSSDATNEKLFF.

This chain joins TRBV5-1 and TRBJ2-3, with TRBD1 as a possible D gene (5 bases). CDR1 is SGHRS and CDR2 is YFSETQ in the germline V gene. V was pared by 0 bases and J by 6 bases, with 14 bases between. The CDR3 is 15 residues long. CDR3 in amino acids: CASSLDRGARDTQYF. CDR3 bases: TGCGCCAGCAGCTTGGACCGTGGGGCTAGGGATACGCAGTATTTT. Full variable domain (outside the CDR3, taken from reference TRBV5-1 and TRBJ2-3): KAGVTQTPRYLIKTRGQQVTLSCSPISGHRSVSWYQQTPGQGLQFLFEYFSETQRNKGNFPGRFSGRQFSNSRSEMNVSTLELGDSALYLCASSLDRGARDTQYFGPGTRLTVL.

This clone was seen more than once but under ten times. The rearrangement joins TRBV6-6 to TRBJ1-1; 7 nucleotides align to TRBD1. CDR1 is MNHNY and CDR2 is SVGAGI in the germline V gene (reference sequence). The CDR3 is 14 amino acids. With V trimmed by 2 bases and J by 1 base, 1 base remained unmatched. CDR3 sequence reads: CASSYEGANTEAFF. CDR3 DNA sequence: TGTGCCAGCAGTTACGAGGGGGCGAACACTGAAGCTTTCTTT.

The chain couples TRBV5-4 to TRBJ1-1, with D tentatively TRBD1 (6 bases). The CDR3 contains 16 residues. Germline V gene lookup returns CDR1 SGHNT and CDR2 YYREEE (reference sequence). Trimming removed 0 bases from V and 1 base from J, with 13 bases in between. CDR3 loop: CASSLGLTGSNTEAFF. The DNA for the CDR3 is TGTGCCAGCAGCTTGGGTTTAACAGGGTCGAACACTGAAGCTTTCTTT. The whole variable domain, filled in from reference TRBV5-4 and TRBJ1-1, reads ETGVTQSPTHLIKTRGQQVTLRCSSQSGHNTVSWYQQALGQGPQFIFQYYREEENGRGNFPPRFSGLQFPNYSSELNVNALELDDSALYLCASSLGLTGSNTEAFFGQGTRLTVV.

This chain uses TRBV5-1 with TRBJ2-2; tentatively, D is TRBD2 (5 bases). V was clipped by 5 bases and J by 4 bases, with 15 bases between them. There are 15 residues in the CDR3. CDR1 and CDR2 (germline): SGHRS, YFSETQ. This chain's CDR3 is CASRRGPAGTGELFF. As DNA, the CDR3 is TGCGCCAGCAGACGCGGGCCTGCAGGCACCGGGGAGCTGTTTTTT.

This clone was seen only once. The CDR3 region has the DNA TGTGCCAGCAGCGAGCGGGTGGGGTATGGCTACACCTTC. Translating gives CASSERVGYGYTF. V usage is TRBV9 and J usage is TRBJ1-2; D ambiguous. The CDR3 is 13 amino acids. CDR1 is SGDLS and CDR2 is YYNGEE in the germline V gene. Trimming took 3 bases from V and 5 from J, leaving 11 bases between them.

The V and J genes are TRBV25-1 and TRBJ2-7; D is uncertain. The CDR3 extends over 11 amino acids. Between the trimmed V and J ends, which lost 4 bases and 3 bases, there was a span of 4 bases. Germline values: CDR1 MGHDK, CDR2 SYGVNS. CDR3 sequence reads: CASSVSYEQYF. The CDR3 DNA follows: TGTGCCAGCAGTGTCAGCTACGAGCAGTACTTC.

This clone was detected only a few times. The V gene is TRBV28, the J gene TRBJ1-3; 8 nucleotides align to TRBD1. This CDR3 is built from 16 residues. The V gene end was trimmed by 4 bases and the J gene end by 8 bases; junction bases not matched to a gene: 13. Germline assignment: CDR1 MDHEN and CDR2 SYDVKM. CDR3 bases: TGTGCCAGCAGTTACTCGAGGACAGGGTTTGCAGACACCATATATTTT. Its protein is CASSYSRTGFADTIYF.

The gene calls are TRBV5-4 and TRBJ1-6; D may be TRBD1 (5 bases). Germline V gene lookup returns CDR1 SGHNT and CDR2 YYREEE (reference sequence). Trimming removed 2 bases at V and 0 bases at J, with 6 bases between. There are 15 residues in the CDR3. The CDR3 sequence: CASSFGGSYNSPLHF. The CDR3 region has the DNA TGTGCCAGCAGCTTCGGGGGCTCCTATAATTCACCCCTCCACTTT.

The V and J genes are TRBV5-1 and TRBJ2-3, with 8 bases identical to TRBD1. The V segment lost 4 bases and the J segment 4 bases; nucleotides outside the gene matches: 5. CDR3 length equals 14 residues. CDR1 is SGHRS and CDR2 is YFSETQ in the germline V gene. The CDR3 is CASSPQGAPDTQYF. The DNA for the CDR3 is TGCGCCAGCAGCCCCCAGGGGGCCCCAGATACGCAGTATTTT.

The J gene is TRBJ2-4, the V gene TRBV27; 7 bases agree with TRBD1. The germline V gene has CDR1 MNHEY and CDR2 SMNVEV (reference sequence). The CDR3 consists of 17 residues. The J segment lost 10 bases and the V segment lost 5 bases, leaving 20 bases of the junction unmatched. The DNA for the CDR3 is TGTGCCAGCAGTCCCCGACCAGACAGGGTTTATTCGCAGATTCAGTACTTC. It encodes CASSPRPDRVYSQIQYF.

This clone was observed a single time. The chain carries TRBV29-1 and TRBJ1-1; D unclear. The germline V and J ends were trimmed by 7 bases and 1 base, with 10 bases remaining between them. The CDR3 covers 12 residues. Germline-derived CDR1 and CDR2 are SQVTM and ANQGSEA. The CDR3 sequence is CSAGPPNTEAFF. The CDR3 region has the DNA TGCAGCGCTGGGCCCCCGAACACTGAAGCTTTCTTT.